Following are 29 T cell receptor beta chains from one sample sequenced in a study of cytomegalovirus exposure and HLA in healthy donors. Both 60 Vbeta primers and 13 Jbeta primers went into the PCR. Sequencing was performed with immunoSEQ multiplex PCR; in TCRdb, only in-frame clones are kept and a portion is missing. Recorded for this sample: roughly 100,000 clones. Sequencing used PBMCs. The receptors were gathered from a man in his forties or fifties in good health and CMV-seronegative.

The chain recombines TRBV5-1 with TRBJ1-5, with 8 bases matching TRBD1. In germline, CDR1 is SGHRS, CDR2 YFSETQ. The CDR3 runs 14 residues. V gave up 3 bases and J gave up 5 bases; unmatched junction bases: 4. The CDR3 protein is CASSSGGRDQPQHF. Here the CDR3 DNA reads TGCGCCAGCAGCTCAGGGGGCCGGGATCAGCCCCAGCATTTT. The full variable domain, in which reference TRBV5-1 and TRBJ1-5 provide the parts outside the CDR3, is KAGVTQTPRYLIKTRGQQVTLSCSPISGHRSVSWYQQTPGQGLQFLFEYFSETQRNKGNFPGRFSGRQFSNSRSEMNVSTLELGDSALYLCASSSGGRDQPQHFGDGTRLSIL.

J is TRBJ2-3 and V is TRBV11-3; D is possibly TRBD1 (5 bases). Looked up from germline, CDR1 is SGHNT and CDR2 is YENEEA. V dropped 5 bases and J dropped 10 bases, with 13 bases sitting between them. The CDR3 covers 12 residues. The CDR3 DNA sequence: TGTGCCAGCAGCAAGGACACTGAGGCGCAGTATTTT. Translation gives CASSKDTEAQYF.

The chain joins TRBV5-5 to TRBJ2-1, with 8 bases fitting TRBD1. Germline V gene lookup returns CDR1 SGHKS and CDR2 YYEKEE (reference sequence). CDR3 length equals 16 residues. V was pared by 5 bases and J by 0 bases, with 7 bases of the junction left unmatched. CDR3 nucleotide sequence: TGTGCCAGCAGTAAGGACAGGGTTGGCTCCTACAATGAGCAGTTCTTC. Amino acids: CASSKDRVGSYNEQFF.

This sequence joins TRBV7-9 and TRBJ2-1, with no clear D. There are 16 residues in the CDR3. V shed 2 bases and J shed 0 bases, with 11 bases lying between them. Germline CDR1 SEHNR, CDR2 FQNEAQ (reference sequence). The CDR3, as DNA: TGTGCCAGCAGCTTAAATGAACGGAGCTCCTACAATGAGCAGTTCTTC. Residues: CASSLNERSSYNEQFF.

This chain links TRBV13 with TRBJ2-5; 15 positions match TRBD2. Germline V lookup: CDR1 PRHDT, CDR2 FYEKMQ (reference sequence). The CDR3 is 15 residues long. The V gene end was trimmed by 3 bases and the J gene end by 4 bases; junction bases not matched to a gene: 0. CDR3 nucleotides: TGTGCCAGCAGCTTGGGACTAGCGGGAGGAGAGACCCAGTACTTC. Translated: CASSLGLAGGETQYF.

The J gene is TRBJ2-3, the V gene TRBV5-1, with D maybe TRBD2 (5 bases). This CDR3 has 13 amino acids. Germline loops: CDR1 SGHRS, CDR2 YFSETQ. The V and J ends lost 2 bases and 4 bases respectively, with 8 bases between them. This CDR3 reads CASSFGVADTQYF. The DNA for the CDR3 is TGCGCCAGCAGCTTCGGGGTTGCAGATACGCAGTATTTT.

CDR3 in DNA: TGTGCCAGCAGCCAAGAGGCTAGCGGGGGGGCGTACGAGCAGTACTTC. Its protein product is CASSQEASGGAYEQYF. The rearrangement uses TRBV4-2 and TRBJ2-5; TRBD2 aligns across 12 bases. The closer fit of TRBJ2-7 to the DNA end suggests the J call may be wrong. The length of the CDR3 is 16 residues. Germline CDR1 LGHNA, CDR2 YNFKEQ.

The V gene is TRBV7-2, the J gene TRBJ2-7, with 8 bases fitting TRBD2. Germline V gene sequence: CDR1 SGHTA, CDR2 FQGNSA. This CDR3 has 17 residues. Trimming removed 5 bases from V and 3 bases from J; junction bases left unmatched: 15. DNA for the CDR3: TGTGCCAGCAGCAAACATGGACTAGCAGAAATGTACTACGAGCAGTACTTC. Amino acid sequence: CASSKHGLAEMYYEQYF.

Concerning this clone itself: Other nucleotide sequences from this sample produce the same CDR3. The genes are TRBV30 and TRBJ2-1, with a weak D call TRBD1 (5 bases). V lost 7 bases, J lost 9 bases, and 16 bases lay in between. This CDR3 region has 12 residues. Germline V gene sequence: CDR1 GTSNPN, CDR2 SVGIG (reference sequence). The CDR3 DNA follows: TGTGCCTATGGAGACAGCCCCGGTGAGCAGTTCTTC. Protein product: CAYGDSPGEQFF.

The genes are TRBV7-9 and TRBJ2-7; the D gene is possibly TRBD2 (6 bases). The CDR3 has 14 residues. Trimming shortened V by 4 bases and J by 3 bases, and 13 bases separated the two germline ends. Germline CDR1 is SEHNR and CDR2 is FQNEAQ (reference sequence). The CDR3 reads CASSSGSQIYEQYF. The CDR3 DNA is TGTGCCAGCAGCTCCGGGAGTCAGATCTACGAGCAGTACTTC.

This chain links TRBV6-1 with TRBJ1-1, with TRBD1 matching 7 bases. Unmatched junction bases numbered 10, after V lost 6 bases and J lost 6 bases. This CDR3 has 14 residues. CDR1 and CDR2 (germline): MNHNS, SASEGT. The DNA for the CDR3 is TGTGCCAGCAGGGTCTTAAGGGGGCTTGCTGAAGCTTTCTTT. It yields the protein CASRVLRGLAEAFF.

CDR3 in amino acids: CASSLGLGNEQFF. CDR3 coding DNA: TGTGCCAGCAGTCTCGGACTGGGCAATGAGCAGTTCTTC. The gene calls are TRBV28 and TRBJ2-1; TRBD2 is a possible D gene (5 bases). Germline loops: CDR1 MDHEN, CDR2 SYDVKM. The CDR3 length is 13 residues. V was trimmed by 5 bases and J by 6 bases, leaving 11 bases between them. Full variable domain (remainder filled in from reference TRBV28 and TRBJ2-1): DVKVTQSSRYLVKRTGEKVFLECVQDMDHENMFWYRQDPGLGLRLIYFSYDVKMKEKGDIPEGYSVSREKKERFSLILESASTNQTSMYLCASSLGLGNEQFFGPGTRLTVL.

The chain has TRBV28 and TRBJ2-2; the D gene is possibly TRBD2 (6 bases). The CDR3 is 15 amino acids. The V end was cut by 5 bases, the J end by 2 bases, with 12 bases between. CDR1 and CDR2 from the germline V gene are MDHEN and SYDVKM. The CDR3 region is CASSPPGLNTGELFF. In nucleotides, the CDR3 is TGTGCCAGCAGTCCGCCGGGACTTAACACCGGGGAGCTGTTTTTT.

This clone counts as medium-sized (0.01 to 0.1%) by frequency. The chain employs TRBV10-3 and TRBJ1-5; D not certain. V lost 2 bases and J 6 bases, leaving 8 bases between the germline ends. Germline loops: CDR1 ENHRY, CDR2 SYGVKD. This CDR3 comprises 13 residues. CDR3 region: CAISEGGIQPQHF. DNA for the CDR3: TGTGCCATCAGTGAGGGAGGGATTCAGCCCCAGCATTTT.

This chain links TRBV2 with TRBJ2-1; tentatively, D is TRBD1 (6 bases). This CDR3 is built from 15 residues. Per the germline V gene, CDR1 is SNHLY and CDR2 is FYNNEI. V shed 8 bases and J shed 4 bases, with 18 bases lying between them. The CDR3 is CASCASRTDYNEQFF. The CDR3 DNA is TGTGCCAGCTGTGCGTCCAGGACAGATTACAATGAGCAGTTCTTC.

CDR3 sequence: CASSDYSRPFYYEQYF. CDR3 in DNA: TGTGCCAGCAGTGACTATAGCCGACCTTTTTACTACGAGCAGTACTTC. The chain combines TRBV6-4 with TRBJ2-7; D is undetermined. The germline gives CDR1 MRHNA, CDR2 SNTAGT. This CDR3 region has 16 residues. V was cut by 1 base and J by 3 bases, with 16 bases left in between.

The CDR3 DNA reads as TGTGCCAGCAGCCACGGGACTAGAGGGGAGCAGTACTTC. It is translated as CASSHGTRGEQYF. The rearrangement uses TRBV11-3 and TRBJ2-7; TRBD2 matches 8 bases. Germline CDR1 is SGHNT and CDR2 is YENEEA. With 5 bases clipped from V and 7 bases from J, the junction kept 7 bases outside the gene matches. The CDR3 spans 13 residues.

The chain carries TRBV7-9 and TRBJ1-4, with 9 bases that match TRBD1. CDR1 and CDR2 (germline): SEHNR, FQNEAQ (reference sequence). The V segment lost 1 base and the J segment 5 bases; nucleotides outside the gene matches: 2. The CDR3 has 15 residues. CDR3 in DNA: TGTGCCAGCAGCTTAGAGACAGGGGGGAATGAAAAACTGTTTTTT. Translated: CASSLETGGNEKLFF.

V and J are TRBV5-4 and TRBJ1-2; 7 bases are a match to TRBD1. Germline lookup yields CDR1 SGHNT and CDR2 YYREEE (reference sequence). The CDR3 runs to 14 residues. J gave up 7 bases and V 6 bases, and 12 bases lay outside the gene matches. CDR3 protein: CASNYRGEGAGYTF. In nucleotides, the CDR3 is TGTGCCAGCAATTACAGGGGAGAGGGAGCTGGCTACACCTTC.

The V and J genes are TRBV6-1 and TRBJ2-5; 12 bases align to TRBD2. This CDR3 contains 15 residues. Germline V gives CDR1 MNHNS, CDR2 SASEGT. V shed 6 bases and J 1 base; nucleotides not matched to a gene: 3. The CDR3 DNA sequence: TGTGCCAGCAGCCCGACTAGCGGGGGCCAAGAGACCCAGTACTTC. This sequence encodes CASSPTSGGQETQYF.

The chain recombines TRBV6-5 with TRBJ1-4, with a tentative D call TRBD1 (5 bases). CDR3 length equals 15 residues. With 5 bases removed from V and 8 bases from J, the gap between germline ends came to 18 bases. Germline V CDR1 and CDR2: MNHEY, SVGAGI. CDR3 sequence (DNA): TGTGCCAGCAGTCGGACTCGGGGGGGGAACGAAAAACTGTTTTTT. It specifies CASSRTRGGNEKLFF.

This rearrangement joins TRBV6-4 to TRBJ1-6, with D unclear. Trimming took 3 bases from V and 8 from J, leaving 8 bases between them. Germline lookup yields CDR1 MRHNA and CDR2 SNTAGT. This CDR3 contains 13 residues. The CDR3 DNA follows: TGTGCCAGCAGTGAGTTTGAGCATTCACCCCTCCACTTT. It is translated as CASSEFEHSPLHF.

The chain couples TRBV5-4 to TRBJ1-1; no clear D gene. Trimming took 2 bases from V and 4 from J, leaving 12 bases between them. This CDR3 has 14 residues. Per germline, CDR1 SGHNT and CDR2 YYREEE (reference sequence). Here the CDR3 reads CASSLSGRFTEAFF. CDR3 nucleotide sequence: TGTGCCAGCAGCTTAAGCGGTCGGTTCACTGAAGCTTTCTTT.

The gene calls are TRBV6-5 and TRBJ1-1; 7 bases agree with TRBD1. The CDR3 has 15 residues. The V and J ends lost 4 bases and 1 base, in that order; junction bases with no gene match: 6. CDR1 is MNHEY and CDR2 is SVGAGI in the germline V gene. The CDR3 bases are TGTGCCAGCAGTTTAACAGGGGTGGCGAACACTGAAGCTTTCTTT. This encodes CASSLTGVANTEAFF.

CDR3 nucleotides: TGCGCCAGCAGCCAAATCACAGGGAATACTTACGAGCAGTACTTC. Protein sequence: CASSQITGNTYEQYF. The rearrangement joins TRBV4-1 to TRBJ2-7; a possible D gene is TRBD1 (6 bases). The CDR3 length is 15 residues. Germline values: CDR1 MGHRA, CDR2 YSYEKL. V lost 2 bases and J 4 bases, leaving 15 bases between the germline ends.

The chain uses TRBV6-4 and TRBJ2-1; 8 nucleotides line up with TRBD1. Germline V gene lookup returns CDR1 MRHNA and CDR2 SNTAGT. This CDR3 is 15 amino acids long. V was clipped by 6 bases and J by 10 bases; unmatched bases: 14. The CDR3 nucleotides read TGTGCCAGCAGCATGGGGCAGGGGGCTTGGGAGGAGCAGTTCTTC. Translated, it gives CASSMGQGAWEEQFF.

The rearrangement joins TRBV9 to TRBJ2-1, with 10 bases identical to TRBD2. Germline lookup yields CDR1 SGDLS and CDR2 YYNGEE. This CDR3 region has 17 residues. After removal of 0 bases from V and 7 bases from J, the junction contained 10 bases not matched to a gene. CDR3 amino acids: CASSVVPLAGVANEQFF. As DNA, the CDR3 is TGTGCCAGCAGCGTAGTCCCGCTAGCGGGGGTCGCGAATGAGCAGTTCTTC.

CDR3 sequence reads: CASSSMIRTSTGELFF. The CDR3 DNA follows: TGTGCCAGCAGCTCGATGATCAGGACATCCACCGGGGAGCTGTTTTTT. This chain joins TRBV7-9 and TRBJ2-2, with D maybe TRBD1 (5 bases). CDR1 and CDR2 (germline): SEHNR, FQNEAQ (reference sequence). The CDR3 covers 16 residues. Trimming cost V 4 bases and J 4 bases, with 16 bases left between them.

The genes are TRBV6-5 and TRBJ2-1, with TRBD1 identical over 9 bases. The junction had 5 bases not matched to a gene; V was cut back by 2 bases and J by 9 bases. CDR3 length: 14 amino acids. CDR1 MNHEY and CDR2 SVGAGI come from the germline V gene. The CDR3 here is CASSYVQGAAEQFF. The CDR3 DNA sequence: TGTGCCAGCAGTTACGTACAGGGGGCAGCTGAGCAGTTCTTC.